Presented here are 2 T cell receptor beta chains from one specimen sequenced in a study of T-cell memory formation after mild COVID-19 (dated by TCRdb to 2020 to 2023). To prepare the library, 5' RACE was applied. The instrument given in TCRdb is Illumina NovaSeq 6000. TCRdb handled the public reads itself, with Q25 trimming in fastp and clone calling in MiXCR, and kept productive beta chains. Rows are unified per CDR3 protein, each entry keeping the most common DNA and genes. In all, the sample holds around 29,000 distinct CDR3 sequences, and less than 15% of those were seen once. The ten largest make up 12% to 15% of the sample. Material: PBMCs or a T cell subset sorted from them (not recorded which). These receptors were collected from an adult woman who had mild COVID-19 (a few samples of this study predate the infection). The sample titles of this study are shuffled in the database, so cell type and time point are left out; the donor was told from shared clones.

Many counts were recorded for this clonotype. The CDR3: CASGFMYGLAPKRYNEQFF. CDR3 in DNA: TGTGCTAGTGGTTTTATGTATGGACTAGCGCCTAAGAGATACAATGAGCAGTTCTTC. The chain joins TRBV12-5 to TRBJ2-1; 9 bases match TRBD2. Germline CDR1 reads LGHNT; CDR2 reads FRNRAP. The CDR3 loop spans 19 amino acids. V lost 3 bases and J lost 4; bases outside the gene matches: 16.

This clonotype was picked up many times. This chain uses TRBV5-1 with TRBJ2-3; D is undetermined. Germline-derived CDR1 and CDR2 are SGHRS and YFSETQ. V was shortened by 2 bases and J by 6 bases, with 10 bases between the two germline ends. The CDR3 runs 13 residues. The CDR3 nucleotides read TGCGCCAGCAGCTTCCCTTCCCGGGATACGCAGTATTTT. Amino acids: CASSFPSRDTQYF.